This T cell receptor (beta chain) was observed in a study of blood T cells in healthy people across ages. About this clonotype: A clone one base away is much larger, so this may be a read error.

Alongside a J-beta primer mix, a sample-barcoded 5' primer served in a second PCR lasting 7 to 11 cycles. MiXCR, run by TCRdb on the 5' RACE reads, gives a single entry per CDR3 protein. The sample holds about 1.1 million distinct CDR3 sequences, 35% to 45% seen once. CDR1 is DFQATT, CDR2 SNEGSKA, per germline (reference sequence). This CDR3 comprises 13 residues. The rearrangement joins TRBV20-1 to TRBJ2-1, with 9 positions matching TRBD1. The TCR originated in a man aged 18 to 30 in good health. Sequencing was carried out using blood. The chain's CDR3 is CSAPGTGFNEQLF. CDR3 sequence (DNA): TGCAGTGCTCCCGGGACAGGGTTCAATGAGCAGCTCTTC.